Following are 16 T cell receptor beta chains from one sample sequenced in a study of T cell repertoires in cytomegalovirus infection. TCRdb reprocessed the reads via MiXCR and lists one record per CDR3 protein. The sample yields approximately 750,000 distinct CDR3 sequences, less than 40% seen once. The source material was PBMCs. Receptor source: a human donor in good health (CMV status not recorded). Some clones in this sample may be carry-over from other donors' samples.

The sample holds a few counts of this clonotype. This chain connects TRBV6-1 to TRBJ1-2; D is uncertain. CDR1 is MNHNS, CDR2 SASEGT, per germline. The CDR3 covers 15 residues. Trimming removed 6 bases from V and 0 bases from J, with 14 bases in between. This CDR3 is CASSGSGYSNYGYTF. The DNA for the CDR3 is TGTGCCAGCAGCGGCTCAGGATACTCTAACTATGGCTACACCTTC.

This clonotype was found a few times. This CDR3 reads CASSLAVSISGANVLTF. Written as DNA, the CDR3 is TGTGCCAGCAGTTTAGCAGTCTCTATCTCTGGGGCCAACGTCCTGACTTTC. The chain links TRBV5-6 to TRBJ2-6; D remains ambiguous. CDR1 SGHDT and CDR2 YYEEEE come from the germline V gene. Trimming took 5 bases from V and 0 from J, leaving 15 bases between them. The CDR3 extends over 17 amino acids.

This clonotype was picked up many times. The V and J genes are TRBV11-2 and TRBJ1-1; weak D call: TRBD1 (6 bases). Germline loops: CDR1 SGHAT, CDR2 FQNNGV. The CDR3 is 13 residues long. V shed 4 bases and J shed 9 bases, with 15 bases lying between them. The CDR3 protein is CASSSVRGGQAFF. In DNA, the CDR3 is TGTGCCAGCAGCTCGGTTAGGGGGGGGCAAGCTTTCTTT.

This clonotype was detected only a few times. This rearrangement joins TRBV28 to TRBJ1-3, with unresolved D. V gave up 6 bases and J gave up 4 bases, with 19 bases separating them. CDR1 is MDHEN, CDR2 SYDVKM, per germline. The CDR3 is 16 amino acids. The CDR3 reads CASSFLSGSLGNTIYF. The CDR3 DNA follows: TGTGCCAGCAGCTTCCTTAGTGGGAGTCTCGGAAACACCATATATTTT.

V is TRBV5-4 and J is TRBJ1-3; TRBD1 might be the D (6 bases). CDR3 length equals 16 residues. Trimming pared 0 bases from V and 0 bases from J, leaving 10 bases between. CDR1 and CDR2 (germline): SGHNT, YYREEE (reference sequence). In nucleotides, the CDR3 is TGTGCCAGCAGCTTGGCCCAGGGGAACTCTGGAAACACCATATATTTT. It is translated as CASSLAQGNSGNTIYF.

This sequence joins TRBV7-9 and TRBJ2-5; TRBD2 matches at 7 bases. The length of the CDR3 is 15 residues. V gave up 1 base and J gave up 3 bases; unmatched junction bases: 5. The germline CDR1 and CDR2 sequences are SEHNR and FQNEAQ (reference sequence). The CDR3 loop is CASSLGRGSKETQYF. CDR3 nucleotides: TGTGCCAGCAGCTTAGGGCGGGGGTCGAAAGAGACCCAGTACTTC.

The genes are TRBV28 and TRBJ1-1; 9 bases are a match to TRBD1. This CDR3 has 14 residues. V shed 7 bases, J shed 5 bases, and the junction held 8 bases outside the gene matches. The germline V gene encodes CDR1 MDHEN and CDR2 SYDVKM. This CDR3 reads CASNRDRVYTEAFF. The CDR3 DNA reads TGTGCCAGCAATAGGGACAGGGTGTATACTGAAGCTTTCTTT.

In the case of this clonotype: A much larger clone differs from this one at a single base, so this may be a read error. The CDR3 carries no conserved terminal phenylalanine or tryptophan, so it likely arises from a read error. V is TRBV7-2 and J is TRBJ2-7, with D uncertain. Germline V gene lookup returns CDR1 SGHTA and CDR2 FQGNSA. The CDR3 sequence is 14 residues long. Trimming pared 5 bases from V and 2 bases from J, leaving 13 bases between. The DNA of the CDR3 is TGTGCCAGCAGCCATGTGGACGGTGCCTACGAGCAGTACTTA. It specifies CASSHVDGAYEQYL.

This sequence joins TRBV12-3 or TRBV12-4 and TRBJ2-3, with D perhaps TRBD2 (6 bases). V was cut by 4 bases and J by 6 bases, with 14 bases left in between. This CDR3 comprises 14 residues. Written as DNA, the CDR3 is TGTGCCAGCAGTTCCCCGGCGGGGCGGGATACGCAGTATTTT. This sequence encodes CASSSPAGRDTQYF.

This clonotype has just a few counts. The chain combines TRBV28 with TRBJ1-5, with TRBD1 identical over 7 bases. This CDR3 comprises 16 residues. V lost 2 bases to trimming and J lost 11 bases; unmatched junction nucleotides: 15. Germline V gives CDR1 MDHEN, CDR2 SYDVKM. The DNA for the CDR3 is TGTGCCAGCAGTTTACCCAGGGGGTCCGGGAATCAAGCCCAGCATTTT. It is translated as CASSLPRGSGNQAQHF.

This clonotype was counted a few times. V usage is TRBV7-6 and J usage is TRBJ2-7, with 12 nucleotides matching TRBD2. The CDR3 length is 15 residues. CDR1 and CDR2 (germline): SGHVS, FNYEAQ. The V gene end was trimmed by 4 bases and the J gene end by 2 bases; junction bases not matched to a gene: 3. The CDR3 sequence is CASSSGLAGTYEQYF. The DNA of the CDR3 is TGTGCCAGCAGCTCCGGACTAGCGGGGACCTACGAGCAGTACTTC.

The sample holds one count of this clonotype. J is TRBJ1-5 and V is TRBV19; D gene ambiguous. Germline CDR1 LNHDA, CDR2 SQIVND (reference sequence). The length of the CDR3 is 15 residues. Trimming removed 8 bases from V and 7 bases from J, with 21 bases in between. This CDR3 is CASSATDLPGQPQHF. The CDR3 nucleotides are TGTGCCAGTTCCGCCACCGACCTACCGGGGCAGCCCCAGCATTTT. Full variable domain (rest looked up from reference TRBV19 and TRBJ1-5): DGGITQSPKYLFRKEGQNVTLSCEQNLNHDAMYWYRQDPGQGLRLIYYSQIVNDFQKGDIAEGYSVSREKKESFPLTVTSAQKNPTAFYLCASSATDLPGQPQHFGDGTRLSIL.

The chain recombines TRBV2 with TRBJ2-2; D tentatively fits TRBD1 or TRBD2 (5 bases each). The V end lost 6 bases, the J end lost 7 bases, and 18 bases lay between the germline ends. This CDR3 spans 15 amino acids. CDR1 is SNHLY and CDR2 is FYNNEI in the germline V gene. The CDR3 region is CASRGTWDGYGELFF. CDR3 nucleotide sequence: TGTGCCAGCAGAGGCACGTGGGACGGTTACGGGGAGCTGTTTTTT.

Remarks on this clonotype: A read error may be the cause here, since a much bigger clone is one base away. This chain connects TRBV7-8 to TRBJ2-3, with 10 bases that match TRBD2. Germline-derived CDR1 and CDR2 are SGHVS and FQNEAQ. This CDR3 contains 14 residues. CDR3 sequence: CDSGAGGSTDTQYF. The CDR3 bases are TGTGACAGCGGAGCGGGAGGGAGCACAGATACGCAGTATTTT.

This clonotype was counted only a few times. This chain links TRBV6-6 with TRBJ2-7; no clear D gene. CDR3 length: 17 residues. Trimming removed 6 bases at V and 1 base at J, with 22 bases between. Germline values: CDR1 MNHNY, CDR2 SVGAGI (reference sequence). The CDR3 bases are TGTGCCAGCAGCACTGGTCGGATCCATCGGGCATCCTACGAGCAGTACTTC. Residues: CASSTGRIHRASYEQYF.

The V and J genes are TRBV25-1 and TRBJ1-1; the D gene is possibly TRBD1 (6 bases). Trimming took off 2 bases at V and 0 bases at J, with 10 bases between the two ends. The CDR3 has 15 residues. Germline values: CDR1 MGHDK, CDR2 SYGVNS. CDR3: CASSETGRMNTEAFF. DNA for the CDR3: TGTGCCAGCAGTGAAACAGGGCGGATGAACACTGAAGCTTTCTTT.